This T cell receptor beta chain was sequenced during a study of blood T cell repertoires in COVID-19. The wider study: Whether acute or convalescent, the COVID-19 samples came from the United States, Italy and Spain. PBMCs, B-cell-depleted T cells, or T cells were the source of the cDNA or gDNA that made up the material.

CDR3 length: 14 amino acids. Germline V gives CDR1 KGHDR, CDR2 SFDVKD. The V gene lost 7 bases and the J gene lost 7 bases, with 18 bases spanning the gap. Authors' processing steps: For nucleated cells, counts were estimated from reference gene primer amplification. Sequencing was performed with immunoSEQ multiplex PCR; in TCRdb, only in-frame clones are kept and a portion is missing. That table furnishes V, J and clone size, whereas the DNA furnished D and trimming. The sample yields 100,000 or so clones, 80% to 95% seen once. Sequenced input: peripheral blood. This TCR came from a man aged 55-75 years with acute or convalescent COVID-19. V gene TRBV24-1 combines with J gene TRBJ1-1; D might be TRBD1 (6 bases). In DNA form, the CDR3 reads TGTGCCACCAGAGCCGAAGGGGGTGAAGGTGAAGCTTTCTTT. Amino acid sequence: CATRAEGGEGEAFF.